These 27 T cell receptor beta chains were all obtained from the same sample, sequenced in a study of blood T cells in healthy people across ages. Primers used in a second PCR of about 7 to 12 cycles were a sample-barcoded 5' primer and a J-beta primer mix. TCRdb re-analysed the 5' RACE reads in MiXCR, keeping a single row per CDR3 protein. The sample yields roughly 800,000 distinct CDR3 sequences, under 40% seen once. Sample: blood. These receptors were obtained from a man aged 18 to 35 in good health.

The chain recombines TRBV5-1 with TRBJ2-1; tentative D call: TRBD2 (7 bases). Germline values: CDR1 SGHRS, CDR2 YFSETQ. V was pared by 3 bases and J by 3 bases, with 13 bases between. The CDR3 totals 15 residues. CDR3 in amino acids: CASSWGAGDYNEQFF. CDR3 DNA sequence: TGCGCCAGCAGCTGGGGGGCGGGAGACTACAATGAGCAGTTCTTC.

V is TRBV30 and J is TRBJ1-2; unclear D gene. The CDR3 runs 14 residues. Deletions cut 5 bases from V and 8 bases from J, with 21 bases between. Per germline, CDR1 GTSNPN and CDR2 SVGIG (reference sequence). The CDR3 DNA reads as TGTGCCTGGTCTTTAGAGGTTCTCATCTCGGGCTACACCTTC. Translating gives CAWSLEVLISGYTF.

The chain has TRBV5-1 and TRBJ2-7; D is unclear. Between the trimmed V and J ends, which lost 0 bases and 3 bases, there was a span of 10 bases. The CDR3 sequence is 14 residues long. CDR1 SGHRS and CDR2 YFSETQ come from the germline V gene. CDR3 in amino acids: CASSLAKGLYEQYF. CDR3 nucleotide sequence: TGCGCCAGCAGCTTGGCCAAAGGCCTCTACGAGCAGTACTTC.

This clonotype has a handful of counts. The genes are TRBV7-9 and TRBJ2-1, with D perhaps matching TRBD1 or TRBD2 (5 bases each). V shed 1 base and J shed 12 bases, with 10 bases lying between them. CDR3 length: 12 amino acids. Germline V gene data show CDR1 as SEHNR and CDR2 as FQNEAQ (reference sequence). In DNA, the CDR3 is TGTGCCAGCAGCTTAGGGGGGATGGGGCAGTTCTTC. Its translation is CASSLGGMGQFF.

This clonotype was counted a few times. Written as DNA, the CDR3 is TGCAGTGCTACAGCGGGGGCAAAAGAGACCCAGTACTTC. Translated: CSATAGAKETQYF. J is TRBJ2-5 and V is TRBV20-1, with 8 positions matching TRBD2. Germline V CDR1 and CDR2: DFQATT, SNEGSKA (reference sequence). The CDR3 length is 13 residues. V shed 4 bases, J shed 3 bases, and the junction held 4 bases outside the gene matches.

The rearrangement joins TRBV7-6 to TRBJ2-5; 8 bases align to TRBD2. The length of the CDR3 is 11 residues. Per germline, CDR1 SGHVS and CDR2 FNYEAQ. J lost 11 bases, V lost 7 bases, and 6 bases had no gene match. The CDR3 loop reads CASTGGQEQYF. Written as DNA, the CDR3 is TGTGCCAGCACGGGGGGGCAAGAGCAGTACTTC. The entire variable domain, with the rest obtained from reference TRBV7-6 and TRBJ2-5, is as follows: GAGVSQSPRYKVTKRGQDVALRCDPISGHVSLYWYRQALGQGPEFLTYFNYEAQQDKSGLPNDRFSAERPEGSISTLTIQRTEQRDSAMYRCASTGGQEQYFGPGTRLLVL.

The rearrangement uses TRBV3-1 and TRBJ1-1, with D possibly matching TRBD1 (6 bases). The CDR3 spans 14 residues. Germline CDR1 reads LGHDT; CDR2 reads YNNKEL (reference sequence). The V and J ends lost 5 bases and 7 bases respectively, with 17 bases between them. Here the CDR3 DNA reads TGTGCCAGCAGCGCTAGCATGGGCAGGGGTGAAGCTTTCTTT. This sequence encodes CASSASMGRGEAFF.

The J gene is TRBJ2-5, the V gene TRBV7-2; D is undetermined. Looked up from germline, CDR1 is SGHTA and CDR2 is FQGNSA. Trimming removed 7 bases at V and 4 bases at J, with 16 bases between. The CDR3 runs 14 residues. The DNA for the CDR3 is TGTGCCAGCATCCCGAGCTTGGGCTTAGAGACCCAGTACTTC. Protein product: CASIPSLGLETQYF.

The chain links TRBV2 to TRBJ2-5; D not resolved. V lost 1 base and J 5 bases, leaving 14 bases between the germline ends. The germline V gene encodes CDR1 SNHLY and CDR2 FYNNEI. There are 15 residues in the CDR3. The CDR3 loop is CASSEGISIRETQYF. For the CDR3, the DNA is TGTGCCAGCAGTGAAGGCATTTCGATCAGGGAGACCCAGTACTTC.

This clonotype has only a few counts. The chain combines TRBV2 with TRBJ2-3, with D tentatively TRBD2 (7 bases). Germline lookup yields CDR1 SNHLY and CDR2 FYNNEI. The CDR3 has 17 residues. The V end lost 10 bases, the J end lost 0 bases, and 23 bases lay between the germline ends. The CDR3 reads CAKQDPRGGSSTDTQYF. CDR3 bases: TGTGCCAAGCAGGACCCGAGGGGGGGTAGTAGCACAGATACGCAGTATTTT.

This clonotype was seen a few times. V gene TRBV12-3 or TRBV12-4 combines with J gene TRBJ1-1; D ambiguous. V lost 8 bases to trimming and J lost 5 bases, with 18 bases between them. This CDR3 has 14 amino acids. The DNA of the CDR3 is TGTGCCAGCTTGTGGGATCCCTCCAAGACTGAAGCTTTCTTT. Residues: CASLWDPSKTEAFF.

As to this clonotype: A much larger clone lies a single base off, so this may be a read error. The chain couples TRBV29-1 to TRBJ2-7; D is uncertain. This CDR3 has 13 residues. CDR1 is SQVTM and CDR2 is ANQGSEA in the germline V gene. Trimming left V 4 bases short and J 5 bases short, with 15 bases between. In DNA, the CDR3 is TGCAGCGTTGGCGCCGGACGAACTAACGAGCAGTACTTC. Encoded protein: CSVGAGRTNEQYF.

The V call is TRBV9, the J call TRBJ2-1, with 7 bases lining up with TRBD2. Germline-derived CDR1 and CDR2 are SGDLS and YYNGEE. This CDR3 has 11 residues. V lost 10 bases, J lost 8 bases, and 6 bases stayed unmatched. The CDR3 reads CAGRGRDEQFF. In DNA, the CDR3 is TGTGCCGGGCGGGGGAGGGATGAGCAGTTCTTC.

The chain combines TRBV13 with TRBJ2-3; TRBD2 might be the D (7 bases). The V gene's germline CDR1 is PRHDT and CDR2 FYEKMQ (reference sequence). The CDR3 length is 16 residues. V lost 5 bases to trimming and J lost 2 bases, with 17 bases between them. The CDR3 DNA reads TGTGCCAGCAGCCAAGGGGGACTACCGTACACAGATACGCAGTATTTT. This sequence encodes CASSQGGLPYTDTQYF.

The chain combines TRBV11-2 with TRBJ1-5; D gene unclear. Per the germline V gene, CDR1 is SGHAT and CDR2 is FQNNGV. V was pared by 1 base and J by 7 bases, with 8 bases between. The CDR3 has 13 residues. Here the CDR3 reads CASSLGTVQPQHF. The CDR3 DNA reads as TGTGCCAGCAGCTTAGGCACCGTACAGCCCCAGCATTTT.

The chain uses TRBV21-1 and TRBJ2-7; the table's D call TRBD2 went unverified against the DNA. TRBV21-1 is listed as a pseudogene. The CDR3 is made up of 18 amino acids. The CDR3 here is CASSTRGPGLAKPYEQYF. The CDR3 DNA reads TGTGCCAGCAGCACTCGAGGACCGGGACTAGCGAAGCCCTACGAGCAGTACTTC.

This clonotype showed up just a few times. This chain connects TRBV19 to TRBJ1-2; no clear D. CDR1 is LNHDA and CDR2 is SQIVND in the germline V gene (reference sequence). Trimming removed 4 bases from V and 4 bases from J, with 7 bases in between. The CDR3 runs 12 residues. This CDR3 reads CASSRASYGYTF. CDR3 DNA sequence: TGTGCCAGTAGTAGGGCCAGCTATGGCTACACCTTC.

This clonotype has only a few counts. This chain links TRBV9 with TRBJ1-2, with D possibly TRBD1 on 6 matching bases. In germline, CDR1 is SGDLS, CDR2 YYNGEE. Trimming removed 3 bases from V and 7 bases from J, with 19 bases in between. The CDR3 extends over 15 amino acids. The CDR3 nucleotides are TGTGCCAGCAGCGGACAGGCCCCTCACGCCGGTGGCTACACCTTC. This sequence encodes CASSGQAPHAGGYTF.

At least ten counts were recorded for this clonotype. The chain recombines TRBV7-2 with TRBJ2-7; TRBD1 matches 7 bases. Trimming took 5 bases from V and 2 from J; bases not matched to a gene: 18. In germline, CDR1 is SGHTA, CDR2 FQGNSA. The CDR3 contains 18 residues. The CDR3 region has the DNA TGTGCCAGCAGCGCCCGGGACAGCCCTTACTCACAACCCTACGAGCAGTACTTC. The encoded protein is CASSARDSPYSQPYEQYF. Variable domain in full (rest from reference TRBV7-2 and TRBJ2-7): GAGVSQSPSNKVTEKGKDVELRCDPISGHTALYWYRQSLGQGLEFLIYFQGNSAPDKSGLPSDRFSAERTGGSVSTLTIQRTQQEDSAVYLCASSARDSPYSQPYEQYFGPGTRLTVT.

Details on this clonotype: One end of the junction varies from germline; a read error may be responsible. The chain joins TRBV27 to TRBJ2-3, with D perhaps TRBD2 (5 bases). CDR1 and CDR2 (germline): MNHEY, SMNVEV (reference sequence). This CDR3 comprises 14 residues. CDR3 nucleotides: TGTGCCCGCAGTTTACGACCGGACTTAGATACGCAGTATTTT. It yields the protein CARSLRPDLDTQYF.

The V gene is TRBV16, the J gene TRBJ2-7; perhaps TRBD2 as D (6 bases). Germline V CDR1 and CDR2: KGHSY, FQNENV. V was trimmed by 0 bases and J by 5 bases, leaving 17 bases between them. There are 16 residues in the CDR3. CDR3 in DNA: TGTGCCAGCAGCCAATCCCCTACTCCGGGGGAAAACGAGCAGTACTTC. This encodes CASSQSPTPGENEQYF. The full variable domain, with the rest looked up from reference TRBV16 and TRBJ2-7, is GEEVAQTPKHLVRGEGQKAKLYCAPIKGHSYVFWYQQVLKNEFKFLISFQNENVFDETGMPKERFSAKCLPNSPCSLEIQATKLEDSAVYFCASSQSPTPGENEQYFGPGTRLTVT.

Concerning this clonotype: A read error may produce the germline difference seen at one junction end. The V and J genes are TRBV11-2 and TRBJ2-1; 8 bases align to TRBD1. Germline values: CDR1 SGHAT, CDR2 FQNNGV. This CDR3 spans 16 amino acids. CDR3 residues: CAGSFSDREDYNEQFF. As DNA, the CDR3 is TGTGCCGGCAGCTTCTCGGACAGGGAGGACTACAATGAGCAGTTCTTC.

The chain uses TRBV15 and TRBJ2-5, with a weak D call TRBD1 (7 bases). The J call is doubtful: the DNA matches TRBJ2-1 better. This CDR3 is 19 amino acids long. Germline CDR1 LNHNV, CDR2 YYDKDF (reference sequence). The CDR3 DNA sequence: TGTGCCACCAGCAGAGAAAGGGGGGAAGGGACAGAATACCAAGAGACCCAGTTCTTC. Its protein product is CATSRERGEGTEYQETQFF.

This clonotype was recorded at least ten times. This chain links TRBV5-5 with TRBJ2-5; TRBD1 matches 7 bases. The J segment lost 4 bases and the V segment lost 1 base, leaving 7 bases of the junction unmatched. Germline values: CDR1 SGHKS, CDR2 YYEKEE (reference sequence). This CDR3 region has 15 residues. This chain's CDR3 is CASSLTGAPRETQYF. The CDR3 DNA is TGTGCCAGCAGCTTGACAGGGGCGCCACGAGAGACCCAGTACTTC.

This clonotype showed up just a few times. The V gene is TRBV4-3, the J gene TRBJ2-1; no clear D. Germline assignment: CDR1 LGHNA and CDR2 YSLEER. This CDR3 has 13 amino acids. V dropped 0 bases and J dropped 5 bases, with 5 bases sitting between them. CDR3: CASSQDWDNEQFF. The CDR3 DNA sequence: TGCGCCAGCAGCCAAGATTGGGACAATGAGCAGTTCTTC.

The V call is TRBV7-2, the J call TRBJ2-4, with D maybe TRBD1 (6 bases). The V end was cut by 1 base, the J end by 14 bases, with 21 bases between. The CDR3 is 15 amino acids. The germline V gene encodes CDR1 SGHTA and CDR2 FQGNSA. Here the CDR3 reads CASSLVGDRLKGEYF. CDR3 bases: TGTGCCAGCAGCTTAGTGGGGGATCGGCTAAAGGGGGAGTACTTC.

CDR3 nucleotide sequence: TGCGCCAGCAGCATGGACAGGGGCAATGAGCAGTTCTTC. Its translation is CASSMDRGNEQFF. The rearrangement joins TRBV5-1 to TRBJ2-1; the match to TRBD1 covers 9 bases. Germline CDR1 is SGHRS and CDR2 is YFSETQ. Trimming at V came to 4 bases and at J to 6 bases, leaving 2 bases not matched to a gene. This CDR3 comprises 13 residues.